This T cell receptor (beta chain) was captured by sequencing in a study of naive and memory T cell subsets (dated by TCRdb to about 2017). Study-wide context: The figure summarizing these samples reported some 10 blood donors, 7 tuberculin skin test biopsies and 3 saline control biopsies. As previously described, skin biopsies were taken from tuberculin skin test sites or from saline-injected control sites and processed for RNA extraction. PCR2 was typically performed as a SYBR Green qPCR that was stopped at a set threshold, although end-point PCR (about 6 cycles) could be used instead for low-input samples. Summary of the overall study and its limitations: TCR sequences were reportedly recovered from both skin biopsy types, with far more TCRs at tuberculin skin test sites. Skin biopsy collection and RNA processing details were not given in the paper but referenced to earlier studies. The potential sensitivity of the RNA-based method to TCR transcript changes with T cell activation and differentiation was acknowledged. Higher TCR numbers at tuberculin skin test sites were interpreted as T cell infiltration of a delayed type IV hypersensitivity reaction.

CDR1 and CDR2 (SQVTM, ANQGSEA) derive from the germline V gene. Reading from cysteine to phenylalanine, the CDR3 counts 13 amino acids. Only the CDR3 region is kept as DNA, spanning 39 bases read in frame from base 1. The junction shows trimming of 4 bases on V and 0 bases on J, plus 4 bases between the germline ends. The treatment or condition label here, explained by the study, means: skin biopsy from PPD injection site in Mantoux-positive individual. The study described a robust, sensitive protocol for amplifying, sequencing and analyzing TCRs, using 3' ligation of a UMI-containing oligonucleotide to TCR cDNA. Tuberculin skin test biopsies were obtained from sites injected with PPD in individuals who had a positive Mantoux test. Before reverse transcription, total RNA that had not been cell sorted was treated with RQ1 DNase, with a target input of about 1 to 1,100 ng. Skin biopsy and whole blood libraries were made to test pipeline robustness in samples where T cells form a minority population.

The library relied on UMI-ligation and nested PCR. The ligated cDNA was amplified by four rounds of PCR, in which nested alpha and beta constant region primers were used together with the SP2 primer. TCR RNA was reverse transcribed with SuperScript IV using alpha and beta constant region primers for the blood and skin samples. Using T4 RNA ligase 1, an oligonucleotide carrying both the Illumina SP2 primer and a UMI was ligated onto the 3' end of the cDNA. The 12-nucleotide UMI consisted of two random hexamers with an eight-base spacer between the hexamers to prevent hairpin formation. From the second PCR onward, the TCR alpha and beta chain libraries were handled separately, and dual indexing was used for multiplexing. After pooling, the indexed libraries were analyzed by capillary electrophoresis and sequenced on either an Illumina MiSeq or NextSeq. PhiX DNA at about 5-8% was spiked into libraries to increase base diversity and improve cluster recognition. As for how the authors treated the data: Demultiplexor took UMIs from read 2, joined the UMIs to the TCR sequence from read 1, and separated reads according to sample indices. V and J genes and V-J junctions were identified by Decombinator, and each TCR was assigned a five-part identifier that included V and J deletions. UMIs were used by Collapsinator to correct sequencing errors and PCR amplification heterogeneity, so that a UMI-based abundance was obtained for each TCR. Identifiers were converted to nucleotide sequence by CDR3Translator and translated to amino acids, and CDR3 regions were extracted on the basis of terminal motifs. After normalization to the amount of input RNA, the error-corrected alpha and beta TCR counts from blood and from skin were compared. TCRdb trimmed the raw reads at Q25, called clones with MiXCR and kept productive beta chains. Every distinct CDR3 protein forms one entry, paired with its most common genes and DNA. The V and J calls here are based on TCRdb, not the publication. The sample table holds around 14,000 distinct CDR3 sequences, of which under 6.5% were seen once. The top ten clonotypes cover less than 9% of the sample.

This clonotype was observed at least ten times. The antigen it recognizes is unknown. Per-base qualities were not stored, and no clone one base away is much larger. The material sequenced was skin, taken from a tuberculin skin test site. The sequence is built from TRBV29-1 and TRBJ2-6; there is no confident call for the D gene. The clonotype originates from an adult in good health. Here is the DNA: TGCAGCGTTGCTAGCTCTGGGGCCAACGTCCTGACTTTC. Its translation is CSVASSGANVLTF.